Listed here are 19 T cell receptor beta chains from one sample, sequenced in a study of OX40 agonist ivuxolimab in advanced cancers. Measured with immunoSEQ multiplex PCR; TCRdb has only the in-frame clones, and not every one. The table records about 21,000 clones, under 90% of them present only once. The sample in question was CD4+ or CD8+ T cells sorted from blood, obtained in a trial of the OX40 agonist ivuxolimab. The receptors stem from an adult with an advanced solid tumor such as melanoma, head and neck, liver or kidney cancer.

This sequence joins TRBV7-8 and TRBJ2-7, with D tentatively TRBD1 or TRBD2 (5 bases each). The CDR3 has 13 residues. CDR1 is SGHVS, CDR2 FQNEAQ, per germline. The germline V and J ends were trimmed by 6 bases and 5 bases, with 14 bases remaining between them. The CDR3 nucleotides read TGTGCCAGCAGGGCCGGGACGCGAGACGAGCAGTACTTC. Encoded protein: CASRAGTRDEQYF.

V is TRBV7-9 and J is TRBJ2-1; D call uncertain. V lost 2 bases and J lost 0, with 11 bases in between. Germline assignment: CDR1 SEHNR and CDR2 FQNEAQ (reference sequence). The CDR3 loop spans 16 amino acids. As DNA, the CDR3 is TGTGCCAGCAGCTTAAGGGTCGGAAGCTCCTACAATGAGCAGTTCTTC. This sequence encodes CASSLRVGSSYNEQFF.

The rearrangement joins TRBV6-1 to TRBJ1-5; D not certain. This CDR3 comprises 14 residues. Per the germline V gene, CDR1 is MNHNS and CDR2 is SASEGT. Trimming pared 7 bases from V and 2 bases from J, leaving 12 bases between. CDR3 region: CASMLPAGNQPQHF. The CDR3, as DNA: TGTGCCAGCATGTTACCGGCTGGCAATCAGCCCCAGCATTTT.

The V call is TRBV13, the J call TRBJ2-1, with D tentatively TRBD2 (5 bases). The germline V gene has CDR1 PRHDT and CDR2 FYEKMQ (reference sequence). The CDR3 consists of 12 residues. Trimming removed 5 bases from V and 10 bases from J, with 12 bases in between. CDR3 nucleotide sequence: TGTGCCAGCAGCGCCGGGGTTGAAGAGCAGTTCTTC. Encoded protein: CASSAGVEEQFF.

J is TRBJ1-2 and V is TRBV7-9; tentatively, D is TRBD1 (6 bases). V dropped 5 bases and J dropped 10 bases, with 20 bases sitting between them. Per the germline V gene, CDR1 is SEHNR and CDR2 is FQNEAQ (reference sequence). The CDR3 covers 14 residues. CDR3 in amino acids: CASSHSQNRVFYTF. The DNA for the CDR3 is TGTGCCAGCAGCCACTCCCAAAACAGGGTTTTCTACACCTTC. Full variable domain (missing parts from reference TRBV7-9 and TRBJ1-2): DTGVSQNPRHKITKRGQNVTFRCDPISEHNRLYWYRQTLGQGPEFLTYFQNEAQLEKSRLLSDRFSAERPKGSFSTLEIQRTEQGDSAMYLCASSHSQNRVFYTFGSGTRLTVV.

The V call is TRBV5-5, the J call TRBJ2-7, with D possibly TRBD2 on 6 matching bases. Germline lookup yields CDR1 SGHKS and CDR2 YYEKEE (reference sequence). Trimming took off 0 bases at V and 1 base at J, with 11 bases between the two ends. This CDR3 comprises 15 residues. The CDR3 is CASSLGLGESYEQYF. The CDR3 nucleotides read TGTGCCAGCAGCTTGGGACTAGGTGAATCCTACGAGCAGTACTTC.

The V call is TRBV14, the J call TRBJ2-7; 8 nucleotides line up with TRBD1. Germline V gene lookup returns CDR1 SGHDN and CDR2 FVKESK. Losses at the gene ends were 0 bases for V and 3 bases for J; bases not matched to a gene: 7. The CDR3 is 16 residues long. CDR3 coding DNA: TGTGCCAGCAGCCAAGACCGAGGGACAGGTCTCTACGAGCAGTACTTC. Amino acids: CASSQDRGTGLYEQYF.

The chain combines TRBV5-4 with TRBJ2-5; tentative D call: TRBD2 (5 bases). V dropped 2 bases and J dropped 2 bases, with 10 bases sitting between them. CDR3 length: 14 residues. Germline values: CDR1 SGHNT, CDR2 YYREEE (reference sequence). The CDR3 nucleotides are TGTGCCAGCAGCTTTACTAGTGAACAAGAGACCCAGTACTTC. Amino acids: CASSFTSEQETQYF.

This chain connects TRBV2 to TRBJ1-3; D is undetermined. The CDR3 is made up of 16 amino acids. CDR1 SNHLY and CDR2 FYNNEI come from the germline V gene. V was trimmed by 5 bases and J by 0 bases, leaving 14 bases between them. Here the CDR3 reads CASSNFDGPSGNTIYF. As DNA, the CDR3 is TGTGCCAGCAGTAACTTTGACGGGCCCTCTGGAAACACCATATATTTT. Full variable domain (missing parts from reference TRBV2 and TRBJ1-3): EPEVTQTPSHQVTQMGQEVILRCVPISNHLYFYWYRQILGQKVEFLVSFYNNEISEKSEIFDDQFSVERPDGSNFTLKIRSTKLEDSAMYFCASSNFDGPSGNTIYFGEGSWLTVV.

V gene TRBV27 combines with J gene TRBJ2-7; D is possibly TRBD1 (5 bases). V was pared by 0 bases and J by 5 bases, with 14 bases between. Germline V gene lookup returns CDR1 MNHEY and CDR2 SMNVEV (reference sequence). There are 15 residues in the CDR3. CDR3: CASSLSQGFVHEQYF. CDR3 sequence (DNA): TGTGCCAGCAGTTTATCGCAGGGTTTCGTTCACGAGCAGTACTTC.

This clone was found once. As DNA, the CDR3 is TGTGCCATCACCTGGGATGGGACCTACGAGCAGTACTTC. Encoded protein: CAITWDGTYEQYF. The genes are TRBV10-3 and TRBJ2-7; D not certain. This CDR3 spans 13 amino acids. CDR1 ENHRY and CDR2 SYGVKD come from the germline V gene. Between the trimmed V and J ends, which lost 7 bases and 2 bases, there was a span of 12 bases.

This clone was observed a handful of times. In DNA, the CDR3 is TGTGCCAGCAGTGATGGTTTCCAAGAGACCCAGTACTTC. It yields the protein CASSDGFQETQYF. The J gene is TRBJ2-5, the V gene TRBV25-1; no clear D gene. CDR1 MGHDK and CDR2 SYGVNS come from the germline V gene. The CDR3 has 13 residues. V was clipped by 3 bases and J by 1 base, with 6 bases between them.

This chain joins TRBV25-1 and TRBJ2-3, with D possibly being TRBD1 (5 bases). Per germline, CDR1 MGHDK and CDR2 SYGVNS. Trimming took off 4 bases at V and 0 bases at J, with 11 bases between the two ends. The CDR3 runs 15 residues. The CDR3 region is CASSVFAGSTDTQYF. The CDR3 DNA reads TGTGCCAGCAGTGTATTTGCAGGGAGCACAGATACGCAGTATTTT.

The chain links TRBV28 to TRBJ2-7; D is unresolved. Trimming shortened V by 5 bases and J by 3 bases, and 8 bases separated the two germline ends. Per germline, CDR1 MDHEN and CDR2 SYDVKM. The CDR3 extends over 12 amino acids. The CDR3 is CASSPSGYEQYF. The DNA for the CDR3 is TGTGCCAGCAGTCCTTCGGGCTACGAGCAGTACTTC.

CDR3 in amino acids: CASSHLAGAYEQYF. CDR3 in DNA: TGTGCCAGTTCCCATTTGGCGGGGGCCTACGAGCAGTACTTC. V is TRBV19 and J is TRBJ2-7, with 7 bases lining up with TRBD2. Germline loops: CDR1 LNHDA, CDR2 SQIVND (reference sequence). V shed 8 bases and J 2 bases; nucleotides not matched to a gene: 9. CDR3 length equals 14 residues.

The gene calls are TRBV4-1 and TRBJ2-1; D gene ambiguous. The germline CDR1 and CDR2 sequences are MGHRA and YSYEKL. The CDR3 spans 13 residues. V was trimmed by 3 bases and J by 4 bases, leaving 7 bases between them. The CDR3 DNA follows: TGCGCCAGCAGCCAGGGCCTTTACAATGAGCAGTTCTTC. This encodes CASSQGLYNEQFF.

The V call is TRBV6-1, the J call TRBJ2-7; possibly TRBD2 for D (5 bases). CDR1 is MNHNS and CDR2 is SASEGT in the germline V gene. Between the trimmed V and J ends, which lost 7 bases and 5 bases, there was a span of 18 bases. The CDR3 is 14 amino acids. The CDR3 sequence is CASKVEVGGHEQYF. The CDR3 DNA is TGTGCCAGCAAGGTCGAAGTCGGAGGCCACGAGCAGTACTTC.

This clone was recorded only once. V and J are TRBV4-1 and TRBJ2-7; D remains ambiguous. V was trimmed by 3 bases and J by 7 bases, leaving 13 bases between them. Germline CDR1 MGHRA, CDR2 YSYEKL. The CDR3 loop spans 13 amino acids. Written as DNA, the CDR3 is TGCGCCAGCAGCCACCTGGGATCAAAAGAGCAGTACTTC. Translated, it gives CASSHLGSKEQYF.

J is TRBJ2-7 and V is TRBV7-6; 8 bases align to TRBD2. Germline CDR1 is SGHVS and CDR2 is FNYEAQ. This CDR3 region has 15 residues. Unmatched junction bases numbered 7, after V lost 1 base and J lost 5 bases. The CDR3 bases are TGTGCCAGCAGCTTAGTCCCAGCGGGGGCGAACGAGCAGTACTTC. Translation gives CASSLVPAGANEQYF.